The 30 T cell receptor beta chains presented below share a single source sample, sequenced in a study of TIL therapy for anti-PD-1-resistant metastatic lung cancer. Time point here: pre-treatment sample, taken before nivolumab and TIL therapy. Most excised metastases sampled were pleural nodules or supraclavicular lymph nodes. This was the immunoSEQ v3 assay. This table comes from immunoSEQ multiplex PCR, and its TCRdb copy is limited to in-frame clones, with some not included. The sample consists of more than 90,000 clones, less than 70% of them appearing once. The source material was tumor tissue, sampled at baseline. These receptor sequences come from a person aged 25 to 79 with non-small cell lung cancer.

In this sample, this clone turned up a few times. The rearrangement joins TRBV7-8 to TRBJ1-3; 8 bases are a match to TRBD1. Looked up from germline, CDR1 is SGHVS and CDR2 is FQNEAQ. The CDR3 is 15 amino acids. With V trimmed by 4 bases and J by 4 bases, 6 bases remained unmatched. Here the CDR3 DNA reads TGTGCCAGCAGCTCTACTGGACAGGGAGGAAACACCATATATTTT. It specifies CASSSTGQGGNTIYF.

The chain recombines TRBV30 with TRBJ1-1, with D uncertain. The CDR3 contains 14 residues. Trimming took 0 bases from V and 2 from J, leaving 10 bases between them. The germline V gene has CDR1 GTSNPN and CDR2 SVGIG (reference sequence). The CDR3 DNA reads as TGTGCCTGGAGTGTACTCACCTTTAACACTGAAGCTTTCTTT. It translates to CAWSVLTFNTEAFF.

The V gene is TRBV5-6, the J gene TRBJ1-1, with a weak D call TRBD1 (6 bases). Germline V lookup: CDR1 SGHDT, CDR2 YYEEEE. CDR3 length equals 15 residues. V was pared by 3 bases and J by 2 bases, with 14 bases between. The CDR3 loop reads CASSSFRGLNTEAFF. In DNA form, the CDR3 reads TGTGCCAGCAGCTCGTTCCGGGGGCTAAACACTGAAGCTTTCTTT.

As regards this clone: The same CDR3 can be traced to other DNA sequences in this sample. The CDR3 bases are TGTGCCAGCAGCTTAGTGGGGTCCAATCAGCCCCAGCATTTT. Protein product: CASSLVGSNQPQHF. The chain has TRBV11-2 and TRBJ1-5; D ambiguous. In germline, CDR1 is SGHAT, CDR2 FQNNGV. With 1 base removed from V and 3 bases from J, the gap between germline ends came to 7 bases. This CDR3 contains 14 residues.

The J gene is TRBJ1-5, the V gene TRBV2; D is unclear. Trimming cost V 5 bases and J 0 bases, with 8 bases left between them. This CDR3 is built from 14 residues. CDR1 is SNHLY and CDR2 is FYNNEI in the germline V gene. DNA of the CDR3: TGTGCCAGCAGTCCCAATTATAGCAATCAGCCCCAGCATTTT. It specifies CASSPNYSNQPQHF.

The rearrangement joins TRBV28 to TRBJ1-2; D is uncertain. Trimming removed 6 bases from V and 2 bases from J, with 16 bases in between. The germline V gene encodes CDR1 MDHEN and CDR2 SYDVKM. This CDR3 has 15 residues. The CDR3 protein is CASSLPNQRNYGYTF. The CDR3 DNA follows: TGTGCCAGCAGCCTACCCAACCAGAGAAACTATGGCTACACCTTC.

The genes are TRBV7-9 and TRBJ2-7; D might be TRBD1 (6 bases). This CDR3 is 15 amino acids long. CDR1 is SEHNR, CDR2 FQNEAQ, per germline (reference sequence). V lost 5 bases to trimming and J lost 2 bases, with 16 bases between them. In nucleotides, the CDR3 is TGTGCCAGCAGCCGTAAGCCGGACAGCCCCTACGAGCAGTACTTC. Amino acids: CASSRKPDSPYEQYF.

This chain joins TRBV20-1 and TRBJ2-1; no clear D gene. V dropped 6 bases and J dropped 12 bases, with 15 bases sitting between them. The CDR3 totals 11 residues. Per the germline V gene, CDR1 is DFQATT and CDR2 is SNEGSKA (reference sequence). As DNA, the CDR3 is TGCAGTGCCGCCCGAGGCGAGTCGCAGTTCTTC. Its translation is CSAARGESQFF.

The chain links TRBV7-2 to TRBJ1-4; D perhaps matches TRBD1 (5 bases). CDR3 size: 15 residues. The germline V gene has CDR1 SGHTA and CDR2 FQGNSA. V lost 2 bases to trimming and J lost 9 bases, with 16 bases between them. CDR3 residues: CASSLSFAGTKKLFF. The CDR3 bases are TGTGCCAGCAGCTTATCCTTCGCAGGGACTAAAAAACTGTTTTTT.

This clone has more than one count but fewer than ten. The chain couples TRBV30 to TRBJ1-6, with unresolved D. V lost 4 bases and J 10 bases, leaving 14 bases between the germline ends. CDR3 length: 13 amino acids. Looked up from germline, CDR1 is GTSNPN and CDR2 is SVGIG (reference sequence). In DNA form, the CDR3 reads TGTGCCTGGAATACGGGTGTCAACTCACCCCTCCACTTT. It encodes CAWNTGVNSPLHF.

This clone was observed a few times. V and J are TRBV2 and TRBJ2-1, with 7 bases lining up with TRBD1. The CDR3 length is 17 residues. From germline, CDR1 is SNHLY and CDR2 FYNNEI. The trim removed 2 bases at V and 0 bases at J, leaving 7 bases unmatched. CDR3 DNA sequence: TGTGCCAGCAGTGAATTATTGGGACAGAACTCCTACAATGAGCAGTTCTTC. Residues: CASSELLGQNSYNEQFF.

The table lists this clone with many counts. CDR3 in DNA: TGTGCCAGCAGCTTCTCTCTTACCGGGGAGCTGTTTTTT. This translates into CASSFSLTGELFF. The rearrangement joins TRBV7-2 to TRBJ2-2; D remains ambiguous. The germline gives CDR1 SGHTA, CDR2 FQGNSA. Trimming took 3 bases from V and 5 from J, leaving 7 bases between them. The CDR3 runs to 13 residues.

The CDR3 sequence is CASSPPEGSYEQYF. The DNA of the CDR3 is TGTGCCAGCAGCCCTCCGGAAGGCTCCTACGAGCAGTACTTC. J is TRBJ2-7 and V is TRBV9; the D is unclear. Germline values: CDR1 SGDLS, CDR2 YYNGEE. The CDR3 length is 14 residues. The V and J ends lost 4 bases and 0 bases respectively, with 11 bases between them.

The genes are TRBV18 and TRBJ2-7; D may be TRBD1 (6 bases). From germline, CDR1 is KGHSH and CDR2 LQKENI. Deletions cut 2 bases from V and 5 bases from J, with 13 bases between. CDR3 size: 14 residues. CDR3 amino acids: CASSPLQGWNEQYF. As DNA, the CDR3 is TGTGCCAGCTCACCATTACAGGGTTGGAACGAGCAGTACTTC.

For the CDR3, the DNA is TGTGCCAGCAGCTACCACTTAATTAGCGGCCGGGGGGATACGCAGTATTTT. Protein product: CASSYHLISGRGDTQYF. The chain is built from TRBV11-2 and TRBJ2-3; tentative D call: TRBD2 (6 bases). The V end lost 4 bases, the J end lost 6 bases, and 23 bases lay between the germline ends. CDR3 size: 17 residues. Germline CDR1 SGHAT, CDR2 FQNNGV.

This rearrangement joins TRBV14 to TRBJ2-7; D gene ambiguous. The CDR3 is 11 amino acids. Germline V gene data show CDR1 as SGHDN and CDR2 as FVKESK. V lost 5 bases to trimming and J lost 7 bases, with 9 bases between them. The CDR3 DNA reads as TGTGCCAGCAGCTCTCGGGTAGAGCAGTACTTC. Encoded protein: CASSSRVEQYF.

The CDR3 protein is CASSLTRVGQQYF. The CDR3 nucleotides are TGTGCCAGCAGTTTAACCAGGGTTGGTCAGCAGTACTTC. The chain joins TRBV12-3 or TRBV12-4 to TRBJ2-7; D is perhaps TRBD1 (5 bases). The CDR3 runs 13 residues. Trimming removed 2 bases at V and 8 bases at J, with 13 bases between.

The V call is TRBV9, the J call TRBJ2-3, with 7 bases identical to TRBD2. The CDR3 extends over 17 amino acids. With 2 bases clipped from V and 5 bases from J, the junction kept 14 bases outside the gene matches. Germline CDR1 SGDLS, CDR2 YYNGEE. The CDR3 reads CASSVPTGRRQEDTQYF. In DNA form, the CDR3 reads TGTGCCAGCAGCGTCCCCACCGGGAGGCGGCAGGAAGATACGCAGTATTTT. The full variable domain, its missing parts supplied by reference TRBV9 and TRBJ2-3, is DSGVTQTPKHLITATGQRVTLRCSPRSGDLSVYWYQQSLDQGLQFLIQYYNGEERAKGNILERFSAQQFPDLHSELNLSSLELGDSALYFCASSVPTGRRQEDTQYFGPGTRLTVL.

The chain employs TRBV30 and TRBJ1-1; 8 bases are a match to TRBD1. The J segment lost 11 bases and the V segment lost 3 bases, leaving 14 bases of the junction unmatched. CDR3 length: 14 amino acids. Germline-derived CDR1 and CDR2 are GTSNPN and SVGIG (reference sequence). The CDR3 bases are TGTGCCTGGAGGAATCAGGGACAGGATTTGACGGCTTTCTTT. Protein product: CAWRNQGQDLTAFF.

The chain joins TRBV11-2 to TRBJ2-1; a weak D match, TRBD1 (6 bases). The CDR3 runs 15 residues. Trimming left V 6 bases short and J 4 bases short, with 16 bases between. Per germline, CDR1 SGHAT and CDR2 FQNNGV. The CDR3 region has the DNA TGTGCCAGCAGGGGGTCAGGGGCCCTTTACAATGAGCAGTTCTTC. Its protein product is CASRGSGALYNEQFF.

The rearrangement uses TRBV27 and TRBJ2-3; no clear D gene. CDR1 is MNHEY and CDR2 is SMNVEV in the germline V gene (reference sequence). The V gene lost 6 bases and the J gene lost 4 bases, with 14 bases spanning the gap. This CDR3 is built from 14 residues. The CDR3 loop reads CASRPMNLADTQYF. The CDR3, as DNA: TGTGCCAGCAGACCAATGAACCTGGCAGATACGCAGTATTTT.

The CDR3 DNA follows: TGCGCCAGCAGCATTGGACCAAGGGATAATTCACCCCTCCACTTT. Protein sequence: CASSIGPRDNSPLHF. The chain combines TRBV5-1 with TRBJ1-6; D is unclear. The CDR3 runs to 15 residues. The germline V gene encodes CDR1 SGHRS and CDR2 YFSETQ. Between the trimmed V and J ends, which lost 4 bases and 5 bases, there was a span of 13 bases.

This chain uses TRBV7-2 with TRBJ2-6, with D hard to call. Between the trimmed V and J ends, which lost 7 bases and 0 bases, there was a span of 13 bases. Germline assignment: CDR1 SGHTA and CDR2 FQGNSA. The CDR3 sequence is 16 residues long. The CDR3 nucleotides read TGTGCCAGCATCAATGCGTTCAGCTCTGGGGCCAACGTCCTGACTTTC. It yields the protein CASINAFSSGANVLTF.

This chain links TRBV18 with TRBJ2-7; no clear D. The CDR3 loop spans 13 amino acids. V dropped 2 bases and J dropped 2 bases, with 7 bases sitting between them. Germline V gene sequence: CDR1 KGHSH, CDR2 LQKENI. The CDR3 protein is CASSPVGAYEQYF. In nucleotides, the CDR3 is TGTGCCAGCTCACCAGTAGGTGCCTACGAGCAGTACTTC.

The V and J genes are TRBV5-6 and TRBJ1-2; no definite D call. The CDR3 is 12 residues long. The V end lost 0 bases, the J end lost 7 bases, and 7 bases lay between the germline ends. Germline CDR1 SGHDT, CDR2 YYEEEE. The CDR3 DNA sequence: TGTGCCAGCAGCTTGGTTAGGGCTGGCTACACCTTC. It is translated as CASSLVRAGYTF. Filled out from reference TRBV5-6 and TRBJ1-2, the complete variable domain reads DAGVTQSPTHLIKTRGQQVTLRCSPKSGHDTVSWYQQALGQGPQFIFQYYEEEERQRGNFPDRFSGHQFPNYSSELNVNALLLGDSALYLCASSLVRAGYTFGSGTRLTVV.

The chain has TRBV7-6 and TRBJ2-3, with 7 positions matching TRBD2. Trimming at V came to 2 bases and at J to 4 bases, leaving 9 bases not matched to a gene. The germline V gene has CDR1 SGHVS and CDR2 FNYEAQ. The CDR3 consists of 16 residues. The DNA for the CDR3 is TGTGCCAGCAGCTTAATCGGCGGGAGTAACGCAGATACGCAGTATTTT. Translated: CASSLIGGSNADTQYF.

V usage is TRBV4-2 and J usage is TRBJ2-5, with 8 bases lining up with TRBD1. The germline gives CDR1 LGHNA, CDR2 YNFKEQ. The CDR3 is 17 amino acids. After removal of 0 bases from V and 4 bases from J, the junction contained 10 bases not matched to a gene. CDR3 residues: CASSQELGQGAGETQYF. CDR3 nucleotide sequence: TGTGCCAGCAGCCAAGAATTGGGGCAGGGGGCCGGAGAGACCCAGTACTTC.

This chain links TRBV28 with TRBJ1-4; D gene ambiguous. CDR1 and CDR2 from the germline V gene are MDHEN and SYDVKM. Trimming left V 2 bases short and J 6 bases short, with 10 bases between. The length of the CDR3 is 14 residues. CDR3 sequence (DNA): TGTGCCAGCAGTTTAGAGAGGGATTATGAAAAACTGTTTTTT. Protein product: CASSLERDYEKLFF.

As DNA, the CDR3 is TGTGCCAGCAGTACAGGGGGCGGTTTCGGGTCGCAGTATTTT. This encodes CASSTGGGFGSQYF. This chain uses TRBV28 with TRBJ2-3, with 9 bases identical to TRBD1. The CDR3 consists of 14 residues. Germline CDR1 and CDR2: MDHEN and SYDVKM. Germline trimming cut 5 bases from V and 10 bases from J; bases unmatched to any gene: 10.

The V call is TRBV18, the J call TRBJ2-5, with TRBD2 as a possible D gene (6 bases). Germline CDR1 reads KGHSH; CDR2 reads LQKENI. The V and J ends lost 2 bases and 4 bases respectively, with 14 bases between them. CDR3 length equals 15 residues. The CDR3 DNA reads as TGTGCCAGCTCACCAACCGGGAGTAGGTTAGAGACCCAGTACTTC. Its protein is CASSPTGSRLETQYF.